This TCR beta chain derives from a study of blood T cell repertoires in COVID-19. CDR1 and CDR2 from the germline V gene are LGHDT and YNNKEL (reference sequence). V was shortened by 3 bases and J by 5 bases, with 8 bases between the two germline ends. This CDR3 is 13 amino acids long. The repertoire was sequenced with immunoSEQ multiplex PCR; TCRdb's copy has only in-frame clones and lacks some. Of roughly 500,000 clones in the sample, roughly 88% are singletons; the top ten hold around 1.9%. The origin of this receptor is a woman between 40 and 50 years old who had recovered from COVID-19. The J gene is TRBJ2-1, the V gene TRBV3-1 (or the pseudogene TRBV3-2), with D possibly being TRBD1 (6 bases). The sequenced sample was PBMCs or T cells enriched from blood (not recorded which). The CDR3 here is CASSHTGNNEQFF. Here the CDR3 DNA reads TGTGCCAGCAGCCACACAGGGAACAATGAGCAGTTCTTC.